This is a list of T cell receptor beta chains from one sample in a study of T cell changes during pregnancy in multiple sclerosis. Clones were sequenced by immunoSEQ multiplex PCR, and TCRdb holds only the in-frame ones, with some missing. The sample shows about 97,000 clones, about 90% of them seen only once. The starting material was peripheral blood, obtained in the second trimester of pregnancy. The receptors derive from a female donor with multiple sclerosis, enrolled in a pregnancy study. The CDR3 runs from the conserved cysteine through the conserved F or W. D genes are given only for firm matches. A clone size is listed for some rows: how often the clone was seen (once, few, many), or a class if it is expanded.

v_gene: TRBV5-1
d_gene: TRBD1
abundance: NA
j_gene: TRBJ1-1
CDR3aa: CASSPRDSGFTEAFF
CDR3nt: TGCGCCAGCAGCCCTAGGGACAGTGGATTCACTGAAGCTTTCTTT

v_gene: TRBV6-5
d_gene: NA
abundance: NA
j_gene: TRBJ1-1
CDR3aa: CASILAGKLFF
CDR3nt: TGTGCCAGCATATTGGCGGGTAAGCTTTTCTTT

v_gene: TRBV25-1
d_gene: TRBD1
abundance: NA
j_gene: TRBJ1-2
CDR3aa: CASSGPTGGLYGYTF
CDR3nt: TGTGCCAGCAGTGGTCCGACAGGGGGCCTCTATGGCTACACCTTC

v_gene: TRBV7-9
d_gene: TRBD2
abundance: NA
j_gene: TRBJ2-1
CDR3aa: CAATAGTSGIGGQFF
CDR3nt: TGTGCCGCCACGGCCGGGACTAGCGGGATCGGGGGGCAGTTCTTC

v_gene: TRBV5-6
d_gene: TRBD1
abundance: NA
j_gene: TRBJ2-1
CDR3aa: CASSFGTAYNEQFF
CDR3nt: TGTGCCAGCAGCTTTGGGACAGCCTACAATGAGCAGTTCTTC

v_gene: TRBV19
d_gene: NA
abundance: NA
j_gene: TRBJ2-3
CDR3aa: CASSMGTEITDTQYF
CDR3nt: TGTGCCAGTAGTATGGGGACTGAGATAACAGATACGCAGTATTTT

v_gene: TRBV27
d_gene: NA
abundance: NA
j_gene: TRBJ2-7
CDR3aa: CASSPPGGEQYF
CDR3nt: TGTGCCAGCAGTCCCCCTGGGGGGGAGCAGTACTTC

v_gene: TRBV14
d_gene: TRBD2
abundance: NA
j_gene: TRBJ2-1
CDR3aa: CASSQDRAGTSGRYNEQFF
CDR3nt: TGTGCCAGCAGCCAAGACCGAGCGGGGACTAGCGGAAGGTACAATGAGCAGTTCTTC

v_gene: TRBV2
d_gene: NA
abundance: NA
j_gene: TRBJ1-1
CDR3aa: CASRYTGSYGATEAFF
CDR3nt: TGTGCCAGCAGGTACACAGGGTCCTACGGGGCCACTGAAGCTTTCTTT

v_gene: TRBV5-1
d_gene: NA
abundance: few
j_gene: TRBJ2-7
CDR3aa: CASSLGPEGSYEQYF
CDR3nt: TGCGCCAGCAGCTTGGGGCCCGAGGGAAGCTACGAGCAGTACTTC

v_gene: TRBV7-9
d_gene: TRBD1
abundance: NA
j_gene: TRBJ1-1
CDR3aa: CASSLYTGEYTEAFF
CDR3nt: TGTGCCAGCAGCTTGTATACAGGGGAATACACTGAAGCTTTCTTT